This TCR beta chain was recorded in a study of T cells in Graves' hyperthyroidism and ophthalmopathy. Amplification yielded TCR beta CDR3 regions, with RNA transcripts as the source. First-round RT-PCR with HTBI primers amplified the TCR CDR3 region. Via MiXCR, TCRdb re-called the multiplex PCR reads, giving one row per CDR3 protein. The sample carries under 400,000 distinct CDR3 sequences, approximately 14% recorded once. This CDR3 region has 15 residues. V shed 7 bases, J shed 4 bases, and the junction held 11 bases outside the gene matches. Germline CDR1 reads MDHEN; CDR2 reads SYDVKM. The sample holds many counts of this clonotype. Patients were excluded for uncontrolled infection, other autoimmune disease, pregnancy or lactation. When hyperthyroidism was first diagnosed, the blood sample was taken, preceding any ophthalmopathy symptoms.

The source material was blood. V and J are TRBV28 and TRBJ2-7; TRBD2 matches at 9 bases. The receptor comes from a woman aged 18 to 35 with Graves' hyperthyroidism that later progressed to Graves' ophthalmopathy. CDR3 amino acids: CASTPWASGIYEQYF. The CDR3 nucleotides are TGTGCCAGCACCCCGTGGGCTAGCGGGATTTACGAGCAGTACTTC.